These 14 T cell receptor beta chains were all obtained from the same sample, sequenced in a study of neurological immune-mediated disorders. Using its own MiXCR run on the 5' RACE reads, TCRdb lists one record per CDR3 protein. The table records 80,000 to 100,000 distinct CDR3 sequences, 5.8% of them present only once. Described time point: longitudinal time-point 2. The specimen was PBMCs. The receptors were gathered from a woman aged 55-70 years with multiple sclerosis.

This clonotype was seen more than once but under ten times. CDR3: CASSEAAGVETQYF. Here the CDR3 DNA reads TGTGCCAGCAGTGAAGCGGCGGGGGTCGAGACCCAGTACTTC. The chain couples TRBV25-1 to TRBJ2-5; 7 bases line up with TRBD2. Trimming took 2 bases from V and 5 from J; bases not matched to a gene: 5. This CDR3 region has 14 residues. Per germline, CDR1 MGHDK and CDR2 SYGVNS.

Ten or more counts support this clonotype. The V and J genes are TRBV27 and TRBJ2-5, with a tentative D call TRBD2 (5 bases). Per germline, CDR1 MNHEY and CDR2 SMNVEV (reference sequence). Trimming took 5 bases from V and 4 from J, leaving 11 bases between them. The CDR3 has 13 amino acids. The CDR3 is CASSPFAGETQYF. CDR3 bases: TGTGCCAGCAGTCCGTTTGCGGGAGAGACCCAGTACTTC.

This clonotype was seen repeatedly, ten times or more. V gene TRBV30 combines with J gene TRBJ2-5; 15 nucleotides match TRBD2. Germline-derived CDR1 and CDR2 are GTSNPN and SVGIG (reference sequence). This CDR3 comprises 15 residues. The junction had 2 bases not matched to a gene; V was cut back by 5 bases and J by 1 base. The CDR3 DNA reads TGTGCCTGGGGACTAGCGGGGGGGCTCCAAGAGACCCAGTACTTC. Translated, it gives CAWGLAGGLQETQYF.

This clonotype was picked up many times. V is TRBV11-2 and J is TRBJ2-5, with TRBD1 identical over 7 bases. With V trimmed by 1 base and J by 5 bases, 4 bases remained unmatched. Germline values: CDR1 SGHAT, CDR2 FQNNGV. CDR3 size: 14 residues. The CDR3 DNA is TGTGCCAGCAGCTTAGGTTCACAGGGGGAGACCCAGTACTTC. Protein product: CASSLGSQGETQYF.

This clonotype was counted ten times or more. This chain joins TRBV14 and TRBJ1-1, with D unresolved. CDR1 SGHDN and CDR2 FVKESK come from the germline V gene. CDR3 length equals 13 residues. Trimming cost V 2 bases and J 2 bases, with 6 bases left between them. In DNA, the CDR3 is TGTGCCAGCAGCCAATTTGGAAACACTGAAGCTTTCTTT. This codes for CASSQFGNTEAFF.

This clonotype was recorded many times. The chain uses TRBV5-1 and TRBJ2-7, with D hard to call. The germline CDR1 and CDR2 sequences are SGHRS and YFSETQ. This CDR3 region has 13 residues. V was cut by 1 base and J by 0 bases, with 5 bases left in between. The chain's CDR3 is CASSLMDSYEQYF. Written as DNA, the CDR3 is TGCGCCAGCAGCTTGATGGACTCCTACGAGCAGTACTTC.

This clonotype was seen many times. The chain couples TRBV4-1 to TRBJ1-2, with 9 bases fitting TRBD1. The junction had 3 bases not matched to a gene; V was cut back by 0 bases and J by 4 bases. This CDR3 comprises 15 residues. Per the germline V gene, CDR1 is MGHRA and CDR2 is YSYEKL. The CDR3 spells CASSQDLGQGYGYTF. In DNA, the CDR3 is TGCGCCAGCAGCCAAGATCTGGGACAGGGCTATGGCTACACCTTC.

This clonotype was counted many times. At one boundary the junction diverges from the germline segment, which might be a read error. This chain uses TRBV7-7 with TRBJ2-5, with D possibly matching TRBD2 (6 bases). CDR1 and CDR2 from the germline V gene are SSHAT and FNYEAQ (reference sequence). There are 15 residues in the CDR3. The CDR3 region is CASSLGTGKRETQYF. In DNA form, the CDR3 reads TGTGCTAGCAGCTTGGGGACTGGTAAACGGGAGACCCAGTACTTC. The full variable domain, completed using reference TRBV7-7 and TRBJ2-5, is GAGVSQSPRYKVTKRGQDVTLRCDPISSHATLYWYQQALGQGPEFLTYFNYEAQPDKSGLPSDRFSAERPEGSISTLTIQRTEQRDSAMYRCASSLGTGKRETQYFGPGTRLLVL.

This clonotype has at least ten counts. The chain recombines TRBV5-1 with TRBJ2-1; the D is unclear. From germline, CDR1 is SGHRS and CDR2 YFSETQ. This CDR3 comprises 12 residues. V was pared by 4 bases and J by 15 bases, with 17 bases between. The CDR3 DNA sequence: TGCGCCAGCAGCGGAGCCGGACCCTGGCCGTTCTTC. This encodes CASSGAGPWPFF.

This clonotype was counted at least ten times. V usage is TRBV20-1 and J usage is TRBJ1-1; 7 positions agree with TRBD1. Germline V gene sequence: CDR1 DFQATT, CDR2 SNEGSKA (reference sequence). The CDR3 loop spans 15 amino acids. After removal of 2 bases from V and 0 bases from J, the junction contained 6 bases not matched to a gene. In nucleotides, the CDR3 is TGCAGTGCTAGACGACCACAGGGGATGAACACTGAAGCTTTCTTT. Amino acids: CSARRPQGMNTEAFF.

This clonotype was counted at least ten times. The chain couples TRBV5-1 to TRBJ2-2; 7 nucleotides line up with TRBD1. From germline, CDR1 is SGHRS and CDR2 YFSETQ. The CDR3 covers 17 residues. The trim removed 0 bases at V and 0 bases at J, leaving 5 bases unmatched. The CDR3: CASSLAGQKTNTGELFF. The DNA of the CDR3 is TGCGCCAGCAGCTTGGCGGGACAGAAAACGAACACCGGGGAGCTGTTTTTT.

As for this clonotype: This sequence may be a read error, since a much larger clone differs from it by one base. This rearrangement joins TRBV9 to TRBJ2-3; the D gene could be TRBD1 or TRBD2 (6 bases each). CDR1 SGDLS and CDR2 YYNGEE come from the germline V gene. The CDR3 covers 16 residues. CDR3 loop: CVSSVGGGVGPDTQYF. The CDR3 nucleotides are TGTGTCAGCAGCGTAGGAGGGGGAGTAGGACCAGATACGCAGTATTTT.

This clonotype was seen a handful of times. The chain has TRBV7-2 and TRBJ2-1; 13 positions match TRBD2. CDR3 length: 18 residues. Germline CDR1 is SGHTA and CDR2 is FQGNSA. V shed 6 bases, J shed 8 bases, and the junction held 16 bases outside the gene matches. The CDR3 coding sequence is TGTGCCAGCAGATCCGGGACTAGCGGGGAATTCCCACGGGATGAGCAGTTCTTC. It is translated as CASRSGTSGEFPRDEQFF.

This clonotype was seen repeatedly, ten times or more. The rearrangement joins TRBV5-6 to TRBJ1-5; D ambiguous. The CDR3 loop spans 13 amino acids. V was pared by 4 bases and J by 1 base, with 6 bases between. Germline CDR1 is SGHDT and CDR2 is YYEEEE. The CDR3 sequence is CASSLQSNQPQHF. As DNA, the CDR3 is TGTGCCAGCAGCCTCCAGAGCAATCAGCCCCAGCATTTT.